One and the same sample provided the 16 T cell receptor beta chains below, sequenced in a study of blood T cells in healthy people across ages (dated by TCRdb to about 2015). Libraries came from 5' RACE. Sequenced on an Illumina HiSeq 2500. A second PCR of about 6 to 12 cycles was run with a J-beta primer mix and a sample-barcoded 5' primer. TCRdb trimmed the raw reads at Q25, called clones with MiXCR and kept productive beta chains. Rows are combined by CDR3 protein, so each entry shows the most common genes and DNA. The sample profile shows about 1.4 million distinct CDR3 sequences; around 55% of them were found once. The leading ten clones occupy 5.5% to 8% of the sample. Sequences were obtained from blood. These receptors originate from a man between 18 and 35 years old in good health.

The chain joins TRBV12-3 or TRBV12-4 to TRBJ1-1; a weak D match, TRBD1 (6 bases). The CDR3 sequence is 13 residues long. V lost 8 bases to trimming and J lost 7 bases, with 17 bases between them. Here the CDR3 DNA reads TGTGCCAGCCTGAACAGGGTAAAGGGTGAAGCTTTCTTT. Translation gives CASLNRVKGEAFF.

The chain couples TRBV4-1 to TRBJ1-3; D not resolved. Germline CDR1 and CDR2: MGHRA and YSYEKL. V gave up 6 bases and J gave up 9 bases, with 6 bases separating them. The CDR3 contains 10 residues. This chain's CDR3 is CASRGITIYF. CDR3 in DNA: TGCGCCAGCAGGGGTATCACCATATATTTT.

A few counts support this clonotype. This rearrangement joins TRBV3-1 to TRBJ2-7, with 9 bases that match TRBD1. Germline V CDR1 and CDR2: LGHDT, YNNKEL (reference sequence). The CDR3 is 15 residues long. The V gene end was trimmed by 1 base and the J gene end by 2 bases; junction bases not matched to a gene: 3. The CDR3 DNA reads TGTGCCAGCAGCCAAGCCGGGACAGGGCCCTACGAGCAGTACTTC. As protein: CASSQAGTGPYEQYF.

This clonotype has only one observation. This chain connects TRBV20-1 to TRBJ1-2; D is possibly TRBD1 (5 bases). Trimming stripped 2 bases from V and 5 bases from J, with 12 bases between. The CDR3 has 13 amino acids. CDR1 and CDR2 (germline): DFQATT, SNEGSKA (reference sequence). This CDR3 reads CSARPDSLYGYTF. DNA of the CDR3: TGCAGTGCTAGACCTGACAGCTTATATGGCTACACCTTC.

V gene TRBV4-1 combines with J gene TRBJ1-6; D may be TRBD1 (6 bases). The length of the CDR3 is 17 residues. V was trimmed by 1 base and J by 4 bases, leaving 14 bases between them. Germline V gene sequence: CDR1 MGHRA, CDR2 YSYEKL. The CDR3 loop is CASSQGGPGAYNSPLHF. The CDR3 DNA reads as TGCGCCAGCAGCCAAGGAGGGCCAGGGGCTTATAATTCACCCCTCCACTTT.

This clonotype was counted between two and nine times. The chain has TRBV4-1 and TRBJ2-3; D gene unclear. CDR1 is MGHRA and CDR2 is YSYEKL in the germline V gene. Trimming cost V 5 bases and J 4 bases, with 13 bases left between them. CDR3 size: 14 residues. The CDR3 here is CASSGHPRADTQYF. For the CDR3, the DNA is TGCGCCAGCAGCGGGCACCCACGGGCAGATACGCAGTATTTT.

This chain links TRBV20-1 with TRBJ1-1; D may be TRBD1 (5 bases). From germline, CDR1 is DFQATT and CDR2 SNEGSKA (reference sequence). This CDR3 region has 12 residues. V gave up 6 bases and J gave up 6 bases, with 14 bases separating them. This chain's CDR3 is CSAGDGDAEAFF. CDR3 coding DNA: TGCAGTGCGGGGGACGGCGACGCTGAAGCTTTCTTT.

The CDR3 bases are TGCAGTGCTAGAGATGGGACAGGGGGGTCAACCTACAATGAGCAGTTCTTC. It specifies CSARDGTGGSTYNEQFF. The chain recombines TRBV20-1 with TRBJ2-1; 11 nucleotides align to TRBD1. There are 17 residues in the CDR3. Trimming took 0 bases from V and 2 from J; bases not matched to a gene: 6. Germline V gene sequence: CDR1 DFQATT, CDR2 SNEGSKA (reference sequence).

This clonotype was picked up one time. CDR3 in amino acids: CASSFDRGLYNGYTF. CDR3 DNA sequence: TGTGCCAGCAGTTTCGACAGGGGGCTTTATAATGGCTACACCTTC. The rearrangement uses TRBV27 and TRBJ1-2; TRBD1 matches 10 bases. CDR3 length: 15 residues. The germline CDR1 and CDR2 sequences are MNHEY and SMNVEV (reference sequence). The V and J ends lost 3 bases and 6 bases, in that order; junction bases with no gene match: 7.

This clonotype was seen at least ten times. The chain employs TRBV20-1 and TRBJ2-1; 8 bases match TRBD2. The CDR3 has 17 residues. CDR1 and CDR2 from the germline V gene are DFQATT and SNEGSKA (reference sequence). Trimming removed 1 base from V and 0 bases from J; junction bases left unmatched: 8. The CDR3 bases are TGCAGTGCTAGAGCGTCTAGCGGGTCCAACTCCTACAATGAGCAGTTCTTC. It codes for CSARASSGSNSYNEQFF.

J is TRBJ2-5 and V is TRBV2; D is unresolved. The germline V gene has CDR1 SNHLY and CDR2 FYNNEI. V was trimmed by 2 bases and J by 7 bases, leaving 11 bases between them. The CDR3 runs 13 residues. The CDR3 loop reads CASSEIREGTQYF. CDR3 sequence (DNA): TGTGCCAGCAGTGAAATCCGAGAAGGGACCCAGTACTTC. The whole variable domain, filled in from reference TRBV2 and TRBJ2-5, reads EPEVTQTPSHQVTQMGQEVILRCVPISNHLYFYWYRQILGQKVEFLVSFYNNEISEKSEIFDDQFSVERPDGSNFTLKIRSTKLEDSAMYFCASSEIREGTQYFGPGTRLLVL.

To note about this clonotype: Mismatch with germline at one junction end may stem from a read error. This sequence joins TRBV4-3 and TRBJ2-2, with D unclear. Germline CDR1 is LGHNA and CDR2 is YSLEER. The CDR3 is 12 residues long. In DNA form, the CDR3 reads TGTGCCAGCAGTCAACGGACCGGGGAGCTGTTTTTT. Translating gives CASSQRTGELFF.

V is TRBV20-1 and J is TRBJ2-7; TRBD2 aligns across 7 bases. The CDR3 runs to 15 residues. The junction had 14 bases not matched to a gene; V was cut back by 6 bases and J by 3 bases. The germline V gene has CDR1 DFQATT and CDR2 SNEGSKA (reference sequence). CDR3 coding DNA: TGCAGTGCAACACCCGGGAGCGGGATCCACTACGAGCAGTACTTC. The encoded protein is CSATPGSGIHYEQYF.

The J gene is TRBJ1-4, the V gene TRBV7-2, with TRBD1 identical over 7 bases. CDR1 is SGHTA and CDR2 is FQGNSA in the germline V gene. The junction had 11 bases not matched to a gene; V was cut back by 5 bases and J by 5 bases. The CDR3 is made up of 16 amino acids. CDR3 region: CASSARNRGGNEKLFF. Written as DNA, the CDR3 is TGTGCCAGCAGCGCCCGAAACAGGGGTGGGAATGAAAAACTGTTTTTT.

This clonotype came up a few times. The chain carries TRBV6-6 and TRBJ2-5; TRBD2 aligns across 7 bases. Germline assignment: CDR1 MNHNY and CDR2 SVGAGI (reference sequence). Trimming removed 4 bases from V and 3 bases from J; junction bases left unmatched: 11. This CDR3 is built from 16 residues. CDR3 DNA: TGTGCCAGCAGTTCATCCTTCGCGGGAGCAGAAGAGACCCAGTACTTC. Translating gives CASSSSFAGAEETQYF.

This clonotype has a handful of counts. This rearrangement joins TRBV29-1 to TRBJ1-2; D unresolved. The CDR3 covers 13 residues. Trimming stripped 6 bases from V and 0 bases from J, with 11 bases between. CDR1 SQVTM and CDR2 ANQGSEA come from the germline V gene. The CDR3 protein is CSVAPIANYGYTF. The DNA for the CDR3 is TGCAGCGTGGCCCCCATAGCTAACTATGGCTACACCTTC. Together with reference TRBV29-1 and TRBJ1-2, the CDR3 gives the full variable domain: SAVISQKPSRDICQRGTSLTIQCQVDSQVTMMFWYRQQPGQSLTLIATANQGSEATYESGFVIDKFPISRPNLTFSTLTVSNMSPEDSSIYLCSVAPIANYGYTFGSGTRLTVV.